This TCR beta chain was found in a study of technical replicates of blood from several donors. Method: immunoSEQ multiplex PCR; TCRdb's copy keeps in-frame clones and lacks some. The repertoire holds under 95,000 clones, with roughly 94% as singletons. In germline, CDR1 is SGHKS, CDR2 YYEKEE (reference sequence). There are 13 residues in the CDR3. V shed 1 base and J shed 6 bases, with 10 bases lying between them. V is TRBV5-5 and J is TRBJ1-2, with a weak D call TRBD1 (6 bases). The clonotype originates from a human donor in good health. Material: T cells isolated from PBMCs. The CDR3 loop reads CASSLRRGDGYTF. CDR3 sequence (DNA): TGTGCCAGCAGCTTGCGCAGGGGAGATGGCTACACCTTC. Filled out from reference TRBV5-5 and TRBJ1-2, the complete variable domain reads DAGVTQSPTHLIKTRGQQVTLRCSPISGHKSVSWYQQVLGQGPQFIFQYYEKEERGRGNFPDRFSARQFPNYSSELNVNALLLGDSALYLCASSLRRGDGYTFGSGTRLTVV.